This T cell receptor (beta chain) is drawn from a study of T cells in Graves' hyperthyroidism and ophthalmopathy. Overall study context: Peripheral blood was secured at the point of initial diagnosis, before any treatment.

RNA transcripts were the template for amplifying TCR beta CDR3 regions. Carried out on the TCR CDR3, a first-round RT-PCR used the HTBI primer set. One entry per CDR3 protein, called by TCRdb with MiXCR from the multiplex PCR reads. The sample comprises some 560,000 distinct CDR3 sequences, 12% to 15% of which are singletons, and about 15% rests with the top ten. This CDR3 region has 13 residues. Germline V CDR1 and CDR2: SNHLY, FYNNEI. V was shortened by 11 bases and J by 5 bases, with 19 bases between the two germline ends. This clonotype was seen repeatedly, ten times or more. Sequenced material: blood. The source is a woman between 35 and 50 years old with Graves' hyperthyroidism. The V gene is TRBV2, the J gene TRBJ2-7, with no clear D. CDR3 DNA: TGTGCCCAAGCTCCCATGCGGCCGGACGAGCAGTACTTC. Amino acids: CAQAPMRPDEQYF.